These T cell receptor beta chains were read from a single sample in a study of blood T cell repertoires in COVID-19. Method: immunoSEQ multiplex PCR; TCRdb's copy keeps in-frame clones and lacks some. The sample includes under 200,000 clones, over 75% of them seen just once. The source material was peripheral blood. The receptor set was obtained from a man between 60 and 70 years old who had recovered from COVID-19. The CDR3 runs from the conserved cysteine through the conserved F or W. A D gene is named only where the DNA matches it firmly. Size is omitted from some rows. Given values are once, few, many or a class for expanded clones.

d_gene	v_gene	abundance	j_gene	CDR3aa	CDR3nt
TRBD2	TRBV7-2	NA	TRBJ2-5	CASSFGGAPSETQYF	TGTGCCAGCAGCTTCGGGGGGGCCCCTTCGGAGACCCAGTACTTC
NA	TRBV9	NA	TRBJ2-3	CASSAVRDLGGHQYF	TGTGCCAGCAGCGCAGTTCGGGACTTGGGGGGGCACCAGTATTTT
TRBD1	TRBV7-2	NA	TRBJ1-5	CASSLAFDRGAQPQHF	TGTGCCAGCAGCTTAGCATTTGACAGGGGAGCTCAGCCCCAGCATTTT
NA	TRBV3-1/TRBV3-2	NA	TRBJ2-5	CASSQGPQETQYF	TGTGCCAGCAGCCAAGGGCCCCAAGAGACCCAGTACTTC
NA	TRBV6-5	NA	TRBJ1-2	CASSYSGHTYGYTF	TGTGCCAGCAGTTACTCCGGACACACTTATGGCTACACCTTC
NA	TRBV11-3	NA	TRBJ2-3	CASSLGGGQSTDTQYF	TGTGCCAGCAGCTTAGGGGGGGGACAAAGCACAGATACGCAGTATTTT
NA	TRBV5-1	NA	TRBJ2-3	CASSWGRGTTDTQYF	TGCGCCAGCAGCTGGGGGCGGGGGACCACAGATACGCAGTATTTT
NA	TRBV29-1	NA	TRBJ2-3	CSVAHISTDTQYF	TGCAGCGTAGCCCATATTAGCACAGATACGCAGTATTTT
TRBD2	TRBV7-2	NA	TRBJ2-1	CASSSELAGGGDEQFF	TGTGCCAGCAGCTCCGAACTAGCGGGGGGGGGCGATGAGCAGTTCTTC
NA	TRBV28	NA	TRBJ1-6	CASSLSPRESPLHF	TGTGCCAGCAGTTTATCCCCCCGGGAATCACCCCTCCACTTT
NA	TRBV5-1	NA	TRBJ2-1	CASSFWYGEQFF	TGCGCCAGCAGCTTCTGGTACGGTGAGCAGTTCTTC
NA	TRBV5-6	NA	TRBJ2-7	CASSLGAAGGYEQYF	TGTGCCAGCAGCTTGGGAGCCGCGGGTGGATACGAGCAGTACTTC
TRBD1	TRBV30	once	TRBJ1-6	CAWRGQGDSPLHF	TGTGCCTGGAGGGGACAGGGTGACTCACCCCTCCACTTT
NA	TRBV5-4	NA	TRBJ2-1	CASSLDRRDEQFF	TGTGCCAGCAGCTTGGACCGGCGGGATGAGCAGTTCTTC
NA	TRBV6-1	NA	TRBJ2-7	CASNDVQGSRPYEQYF	TGTGCCAGCAATGACGTACAGGGAAGCCGGCCCTACGAGCAGTACTTC
NA	TRBV6-7	once	TRBJ2-7	CASSYGPTGSYEQYF	TGTGCCAGCAGTTACGGGCCGACAGGCTCCTACGAGCAGTACTTC
TRBD1	TRBV9	once	TRBJ1-2	CASSSGQGEDGYTF	TGTGCCAGCAGCTCTGGACAGGGGGAGGATGGCTACACCTTC
TRBD1	TRBV6-5	NA	TRBJ1-1	CASSYQDRGEAAFF	TGTGCCAGCAGTTACCAGGACAGGGGTGAAGCAGCTTTCTTT
NA	TRBV4-1	NA	TRBJ1-5	CASSQVGGNQPQHF	TGCGCCAGCAGCCAAGTCGGAGGGAATCAGCCCCAGCATTTT
NA	TRBV6-5	NA	TRBJ1-2	CASRNQGSVAYGYTF	TGTGCCAGCAGGAACCAGGGGTCCGTCGCTTATGGCTACACCTTC
TRBD1	TRBV11-3	NA	TRBJ2-5	CASSSGQGETQYF	TGTGCCAGCAGCTCGGGACAGGGGGAGACCCAGTACTTC
NA	TRBV18	NA	TRBJ2-2	CASSPGQNTGELFF	TGTGCCAGCTCACCAGGCCAGAACACCGGGGAGCTGTTTTTT
TRBD1	TRBV5-6	NA	TRBJ1-5	CASSFRQGVRNQPQHF	TGTGCCAGCAGCTTCCGACAGGGGGTGCGCAATCAGCCCCAGCATTTT
TRBD1	TRBV19	NA	TRBJ1-5	CASSAWTGANQPQHF	TGTGCCAGTAGTGCTTGGACAGGGGCCAATCAGCCCCAGCATTTT
NA	TRBV10-3	once	TRBJ1-2	CAISVGGRGGYTF	TGTGCCATCAGTGTCGGGGGAAGGGGCGGCTACACCTTC
TRBD1	TRBV7-8	NA	TRBJ1-1	CASSLQQGSWTEAFF	TGTGCCAGCAGCTTACAACAGGGGAGTTGGACTGAAGCTTTCTTT
NA	TRBV14	NA	TRBJ1-4	CASRFPPDRHNEKLFF	TGTGCCAGCAGATTCCCCCCGGACAGACATAATGAAAAACTGTTTTTT
TRBD2	TRBV5-4	NA	TRBJ2-3	CASSLVLTSGGMSDTQYF	TGTGCCAGCAGCTTGGTTCTGACTAGCGGGGGGATGTCAGATACGCAGTATTTT
NA	TRBV24-1	NA	TRBJ1-4	CATSDSQSFNEKLFF	TGTGCCACCAGTGATTCCCAGTCGTTTAATGAAAAACTGTTTTTT
NA	TRBV9	once	TRBJ1-1	CASNPGGADGREAFF	TGTGCCAGCAATCCAGGAGGGGCGGACGGCAGGGAAGCTTTCTTT
NA	TRBV6-4	NA	TRBJ2-3	CASSYDRTDTQYF	TGTGCCAGCAGTTATGACAGAACAGATACGCAGTATTTT
TRBD1	TRBV10-3	NA	TRBJ2-3	CAINDRGEIDTQYF	TGTGCCATCAACGACAGGGGAGAGATAGATACGCAGTATTTT
TRBD2	TRBV5-6	NA	TRBJ2-3	CASSPGLAGVDDTQYF	TGTGCCAGCAGCCCGGGACTAGCGGGGGTGGATGATACGCAGTATTTT
NA	TRBV6-5	NA	TRBJ2-1	CASSSSLGIEQFF	TGTGCCAGCAGTTCCTCTCTAGGCATTGAGCAGTTCTTC
TRBD2	TRBV19	NA	TRBJ2-1	CASASGGGNYNEQFF	TGTGCCAGTGCGTCTGGCGGGGGGAACTACAATGAGCAGTTCTTC
NA	TRBV12-5	NA	TRBJ2-2	CASARGGELFF	TGTGCTAGTGCAAGAGGTGGGGAGCTGTTTTTT
TRBD1	TRBV19	once	TRBJ1-5	CASSIQGAGNQPQHF	TGTGCCAGTAGTATCCAGGGGGCGGGCAATCAGCCCCAGCATTTT
NA	TRBV19	NA	TRBJ1-6	CASSKGVNSPLHF	TGTGCCAGTAGTAAGGGGGTGAATTCACCCCTCCACTTT
NA	TRBV4-1	NA	TRBJ2-5	CASSRQSSGQETQYF	TGCGCCAGCAGCCGCCAGAGCAGCGGCCAAGAGACCCAGTACTTC
NA	TRBV6-5	once	TRBJ2-1	CASSYTGNSYNEQFF	TGTGCCAGCAGCTATACCGGGAACTCCTACAATGAGCAGTTCTTC
NA	TRBV4-2	NA	TRBJ1-1	CASSQDRARVGHTEAFF	TGTGCCAGCAGCCAAGATCGCGCCAGGGTGGGGCACACTGAAGCTTTCTTT
NA	TRBV19	once	TRBJ1-1	CASSIKDSAPSEAFF	TGTGCCAGTAGTATAAAAGACAGCGCCCCTTCTGAAGCTTTCTTT
TRBD1	TRBV7-6	NA	TRBJ2-1	CASSLAPDRGRGYNEQFF	TGTGCCAGCAGCTTAGCCCCGGACAGGGGGCGTGGGTACAATGAGCAGTTCTTC
NA	TRBV2	NA	TRBJ1-4	CASSPIKGVHLEKLFF	TGTGCCAGCAGCCCAATTAAGGGGGTACATCTGGAAAAACTGTTTTTT
NA	TRBV15	NA	TRBJ2-5	CATSRDLARQETQYF	TGTGCCACCAGCAGAGATCTAGCCAGGCAAGAGACCCAGTACTTC
TRBD1	TRBV5-1	NA	TRBJ2-2	CASSLTGNAPPNTGELFF	TGCGCCAGCAGCCTGACAGGGAACGCCCCCCCGAACACCGGGGAGCTGTTTTTT